The present T cell receptor (beta chain) was sequenced within a study of early T cells in non-severe SARS-CoV-2 infection. Study-level background: It was bulk RNA from unsorted whole blood that was sequenced, and the chains were unpaired.

This clonotype was counted a few times. TCRdb re-derived calls from the 5' RACE reads in MiXCR, one entry per CDR3 protein. The data show about 85,000 distinct CDR3 sequences, with roughly 14% seen just once and about 7.5% held by the top ten. Germline-derived CDR1 and CDR2 are DFQATT and SNEGSKA (reference sequence). This CDR3 has 17 residues. With 0 bases removed from V and 2 bases from J, the gap between germline ends came to 20 bases. The rearrangement uses TRBV20-1 and TRBJ2-7; D may correspond to TRBD1 or TRBD2 (5 bases each). The sequencing input was whole blood. The source is an adult who was a healthcare worker with PCR-confirmed SARS-CoV-2 infection or an uninfected control (not recorded which). CDR3 residues: CSARDMGSTQGTYEQYF. CDR3 DNA: TGCAGTGCTAGAGATATGGGGAGCACCCAGGGCACCTACGAGCAGTACTTC.